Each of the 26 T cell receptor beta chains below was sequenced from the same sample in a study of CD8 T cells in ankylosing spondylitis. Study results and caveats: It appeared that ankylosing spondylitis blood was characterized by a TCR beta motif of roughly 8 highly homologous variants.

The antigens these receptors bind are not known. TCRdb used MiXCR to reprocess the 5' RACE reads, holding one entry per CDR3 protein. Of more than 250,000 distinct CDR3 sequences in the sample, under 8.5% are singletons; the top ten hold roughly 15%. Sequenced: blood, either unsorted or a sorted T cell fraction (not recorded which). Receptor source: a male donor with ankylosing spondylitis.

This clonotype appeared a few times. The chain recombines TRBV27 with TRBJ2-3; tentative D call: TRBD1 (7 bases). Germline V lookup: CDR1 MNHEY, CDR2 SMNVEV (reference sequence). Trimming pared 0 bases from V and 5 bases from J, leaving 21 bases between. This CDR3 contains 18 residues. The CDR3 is CASSLSGGPDRYGDTQYF. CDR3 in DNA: TGTGCCAGCAGTTTATCGGGGGGTCCGGACAGGTATGGAGATACGCAGTATTTT.

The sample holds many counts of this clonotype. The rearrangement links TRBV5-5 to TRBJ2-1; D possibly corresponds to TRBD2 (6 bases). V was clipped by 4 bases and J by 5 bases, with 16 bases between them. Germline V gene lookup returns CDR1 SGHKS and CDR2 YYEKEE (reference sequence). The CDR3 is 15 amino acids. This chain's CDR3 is CASSRRNSGDNEQFF. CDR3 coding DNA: TGTGCCAGCAGCCGCCGGAATAGCGGAGACAATGAGCAGTTCTTC.

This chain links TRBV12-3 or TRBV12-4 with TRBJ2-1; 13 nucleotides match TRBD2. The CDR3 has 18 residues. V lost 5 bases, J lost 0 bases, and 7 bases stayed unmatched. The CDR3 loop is CASSPGTSGKNSYNEQFF. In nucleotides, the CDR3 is TGTGCCAGCAGTCCCGGGACTAGCGGGAAGAACTCCTACAATGAGCAGTTCTTC.

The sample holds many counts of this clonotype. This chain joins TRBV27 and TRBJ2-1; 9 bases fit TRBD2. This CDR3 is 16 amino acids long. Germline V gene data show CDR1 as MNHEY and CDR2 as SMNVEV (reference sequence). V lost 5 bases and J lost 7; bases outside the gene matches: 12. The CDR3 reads CASSAQLSGRMNEQFF. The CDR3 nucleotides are TGTGCCAGCAGTGCCCAACTTAGCGGGAGAATGAATGAGCAGTTCTTC.

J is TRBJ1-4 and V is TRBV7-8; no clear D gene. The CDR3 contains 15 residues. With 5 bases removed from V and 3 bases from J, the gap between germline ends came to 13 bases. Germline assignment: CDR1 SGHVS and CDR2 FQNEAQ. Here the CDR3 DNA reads TGTGCCAGCAGCCCTCGGGAGGCTTCTAATGAAAAACTGTTTTTT. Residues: CASSPREASNEKLFF.

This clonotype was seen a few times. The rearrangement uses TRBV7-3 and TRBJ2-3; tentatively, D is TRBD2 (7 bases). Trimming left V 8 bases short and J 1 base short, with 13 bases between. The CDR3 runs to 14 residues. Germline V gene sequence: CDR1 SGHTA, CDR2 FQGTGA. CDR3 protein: CASGGGSGTDTQYF. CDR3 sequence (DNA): TGTGCCAGCGGGGGGGGCTCGGGCACAGATACGCAGTATTTT. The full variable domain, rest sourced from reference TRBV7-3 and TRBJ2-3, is GAGVSQTPSNKVTEKGKYVELRCDPISGHTALYWYRQSLGQGPEFLIYFQGTGAADDSGLPNDRFFAVRPEGSVSTLKIQRTERGDSAVYLCASGGGSGTDTQYFGPGTRLTVL.

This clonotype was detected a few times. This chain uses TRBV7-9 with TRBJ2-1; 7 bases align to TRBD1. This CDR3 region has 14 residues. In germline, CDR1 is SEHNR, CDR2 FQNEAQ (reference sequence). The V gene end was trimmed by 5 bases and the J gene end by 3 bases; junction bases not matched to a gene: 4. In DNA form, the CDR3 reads TGTGCCAGCAGCATGGGACAGCTCTACAATGAGCAGTTCTTC. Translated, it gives CASSMGQLYNEQFF.

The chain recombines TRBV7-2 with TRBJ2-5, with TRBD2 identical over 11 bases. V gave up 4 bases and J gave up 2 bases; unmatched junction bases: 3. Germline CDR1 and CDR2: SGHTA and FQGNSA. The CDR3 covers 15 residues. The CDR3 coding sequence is TGTGCCAGCAGCTCAACTAGCGGGAGACAAGAGACCCAGTACTTC. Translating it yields CASSSTSGRQETQYF.

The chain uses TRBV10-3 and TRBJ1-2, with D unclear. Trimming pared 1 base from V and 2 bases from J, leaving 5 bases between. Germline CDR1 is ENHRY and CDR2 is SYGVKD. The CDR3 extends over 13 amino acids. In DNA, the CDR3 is TGTGCCATCAGTGAGTTTAAAAACTATGGCTACACCTTC. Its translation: CAISEFKNYGYTF.

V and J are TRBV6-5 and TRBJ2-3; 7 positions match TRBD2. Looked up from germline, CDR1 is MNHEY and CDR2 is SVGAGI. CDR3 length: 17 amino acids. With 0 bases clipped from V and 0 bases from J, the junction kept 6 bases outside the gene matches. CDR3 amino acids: CASSYSYSGSSTDTQYF. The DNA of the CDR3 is TGTGCCAGCAGTTACTCATATAGCGGGTCAAGCACAGATACGCAGTATTTT.

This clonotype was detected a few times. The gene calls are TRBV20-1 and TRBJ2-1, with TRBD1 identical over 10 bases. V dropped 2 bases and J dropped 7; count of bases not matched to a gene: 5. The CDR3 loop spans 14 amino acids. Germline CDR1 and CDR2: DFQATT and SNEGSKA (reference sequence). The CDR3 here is CSARRTGGGNEQFF. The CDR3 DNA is TGCAGTGCTAGACGGACAGGGGGAGGGAATGAGCAGTTCTTC.

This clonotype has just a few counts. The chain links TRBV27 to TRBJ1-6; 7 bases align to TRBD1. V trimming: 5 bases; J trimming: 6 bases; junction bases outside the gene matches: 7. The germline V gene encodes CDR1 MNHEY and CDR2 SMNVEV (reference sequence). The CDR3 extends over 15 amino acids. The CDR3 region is CASSTNRGLNSPLHF. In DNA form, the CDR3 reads TGTGCCAGCAGTACTAACAGGGGTCTTAATTCACCCCTCCACTTT.

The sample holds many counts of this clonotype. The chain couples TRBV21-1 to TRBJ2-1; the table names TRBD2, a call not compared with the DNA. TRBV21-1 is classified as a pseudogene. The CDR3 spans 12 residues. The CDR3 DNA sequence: TGTGCCAGCATCCTTAGCGGGATTGAGCAGTTCTTC. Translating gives CASILSGIEQFF.

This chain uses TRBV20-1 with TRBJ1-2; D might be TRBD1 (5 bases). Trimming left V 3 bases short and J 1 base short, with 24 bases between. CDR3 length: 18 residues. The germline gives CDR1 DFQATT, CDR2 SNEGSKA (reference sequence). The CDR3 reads CSASLKQGEWGSNYGYTF. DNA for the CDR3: TGCAGTGCTAGTCTAAAGCAGGGAGAGTGGGGAAGTAACTATGGCTACACCTTC.

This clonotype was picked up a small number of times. This CDR3 is CASSLGIQPQHF. The CDR3 region has the DNA TGTGCCAGCAGCTTGGGGATTCAGCCCCAGCATTTT. This chain links TRBV13 with TRBJ1-5; D remains unclear. This CDR3 spans 12 amino acids. V was pared by 3 bases and J by 6 bases, with 6 bases between. CDR1 is PRHDT, CDR2 FYEKMQ, per germline (reference sequence).

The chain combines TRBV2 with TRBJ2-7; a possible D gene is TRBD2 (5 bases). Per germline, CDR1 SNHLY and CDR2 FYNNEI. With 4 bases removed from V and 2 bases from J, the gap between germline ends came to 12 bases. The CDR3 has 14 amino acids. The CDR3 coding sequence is TGTGCCAGCAGTGGCACCAGCGGCACCTACGAGCAGTACTTC. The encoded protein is CASSGTSGTYEQYF.

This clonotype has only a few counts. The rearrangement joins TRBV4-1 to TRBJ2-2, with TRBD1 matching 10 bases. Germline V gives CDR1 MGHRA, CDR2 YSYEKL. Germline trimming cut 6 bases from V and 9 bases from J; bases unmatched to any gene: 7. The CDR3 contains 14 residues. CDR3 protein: CASSFRDRGRELFF. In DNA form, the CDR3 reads TGCGCCAGCAGTTTCCGGGACAGGGGTCGGGAGCTGTTTTTT.

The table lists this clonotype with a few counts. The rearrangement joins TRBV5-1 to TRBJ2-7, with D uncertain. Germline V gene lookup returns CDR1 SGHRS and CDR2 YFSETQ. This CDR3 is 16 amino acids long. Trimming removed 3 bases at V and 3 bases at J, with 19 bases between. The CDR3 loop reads CASSSAQSPLIYEQYF. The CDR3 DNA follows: TGCGCCAGCAGCTCGGCACAGTCACCACTTATCTACGAGCAGTACTTC. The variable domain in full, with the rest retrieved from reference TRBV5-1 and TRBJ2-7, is KAGVTQTPRYLIKTRGQQVTLSCSPISGHRSVSWYQQTPGQGLQFLFEYFSETQRNKGNFPGRFSGRQFSNSRSEMNVSTLELGDSALYLCASSSAQSPLIYEQYFGPGTRLTVT.

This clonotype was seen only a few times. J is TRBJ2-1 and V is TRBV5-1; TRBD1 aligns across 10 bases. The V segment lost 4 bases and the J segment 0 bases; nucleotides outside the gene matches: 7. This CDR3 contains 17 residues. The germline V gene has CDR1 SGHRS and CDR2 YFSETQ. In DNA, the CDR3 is TGCGCCAGCAGCATCGGACAGGGGGGAAGCTCCTACAATGAGCAGTTCTTC. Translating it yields CASSIGQGGSSYNEQFF.

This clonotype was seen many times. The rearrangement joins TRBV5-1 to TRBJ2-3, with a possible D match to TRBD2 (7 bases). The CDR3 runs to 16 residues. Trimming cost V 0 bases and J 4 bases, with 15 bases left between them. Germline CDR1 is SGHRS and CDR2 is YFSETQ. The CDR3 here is CASSLDAGEGADTQYF. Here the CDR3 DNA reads TGCGCCAGCAGCTTGGACGCAGGGGAGGGAGCAGATACGCAGTATTTT.

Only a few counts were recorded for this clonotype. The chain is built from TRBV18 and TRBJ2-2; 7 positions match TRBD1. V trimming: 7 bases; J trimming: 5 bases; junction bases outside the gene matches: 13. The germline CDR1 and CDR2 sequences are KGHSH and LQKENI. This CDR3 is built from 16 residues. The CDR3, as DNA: TGTGCCAGCTTAAACTCGGGACAGACGAGAACCGGGGAGCTGTTTTTT. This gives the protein CASLNSGQTRTGELFF. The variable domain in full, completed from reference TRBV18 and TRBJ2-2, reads NAGVMQNPRHLVRRRGQEARLRCSPMKGHSHVYWYRQLPEEGLKFMVYLQKENIIDESGMPKERFSAEFPKEGPSILRIQQVVRGDSAAYFCASLNSGQTRTGELFFGEGSRLTVL.

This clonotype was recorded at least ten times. CDR3 nucleotide sequence: TGTGCCAGCAGTTATCCCAGTGTCGGTTACAACACTGAAGCTTTCTTT. Translation gives CASSYPSVGYNTEAFF. The chain uses TRBV6-2 or TRBV6-3 and TRBJ1-1; no definite D call. CDR1 is MNHEY and CDR2 is SVGEGT in the germline V gene. The V end was cut by 3 bases, the J end by 2 bases, with 16 bases between. This CDR3 is 16 amino acids long.

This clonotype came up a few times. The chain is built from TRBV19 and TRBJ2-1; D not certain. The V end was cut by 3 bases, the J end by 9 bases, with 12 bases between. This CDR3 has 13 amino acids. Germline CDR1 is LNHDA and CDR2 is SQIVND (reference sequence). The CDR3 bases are TGTGCCAGTAGTATCCTGCCCCGGACTGAGCAGTTCTTC. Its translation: CASSILPRTEQFF.

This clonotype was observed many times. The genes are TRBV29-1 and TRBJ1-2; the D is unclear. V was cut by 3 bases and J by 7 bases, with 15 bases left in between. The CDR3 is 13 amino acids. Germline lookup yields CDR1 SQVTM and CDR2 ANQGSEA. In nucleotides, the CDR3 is TGCAGCGTTGAGTCCTCTTTAAGTGGTGGCTACACCTTC. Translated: CSVESSLSGGYTF.

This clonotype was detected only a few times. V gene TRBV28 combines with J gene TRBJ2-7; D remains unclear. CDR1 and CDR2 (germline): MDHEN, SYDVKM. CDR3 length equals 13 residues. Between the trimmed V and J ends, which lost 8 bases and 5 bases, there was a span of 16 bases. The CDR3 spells CASSPPALDEQYF. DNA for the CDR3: TGTGCCAGCTCCCCTCCGGCCCTGGACGAGCAGTACTTC.

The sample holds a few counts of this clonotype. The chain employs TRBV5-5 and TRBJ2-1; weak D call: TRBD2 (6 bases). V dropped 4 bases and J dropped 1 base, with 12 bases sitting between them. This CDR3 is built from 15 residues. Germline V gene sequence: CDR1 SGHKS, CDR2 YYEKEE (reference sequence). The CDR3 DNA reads TGTGCCAGCAGCCCGGAGGGTATTTCCTACAATGAGCAGTTCTTC. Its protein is CASSPEGISYNEQFF.